A single sample is the source of the 17 T cell receptor beta chains below, sequenced in a study of shared clonotypes between healthy human individuals. Positively selected for CCR7, the CD45RO-negative cells used as naive CD8 cells excluded terminally differentiated effector memory CD45RA+ cells. Method: immunoSEQ multiplex PCR; TCRdb's copy keeps in-frame clones and lacks some. Among under 1 million clones listed, 90% to 95% were seen once. Sequenced material: naive CD8+ T cells sorted from blood. The receptors come from a man younger than 40 in good health.

The V gene is TRBV7-9, the J gene TRBJ2-2; 9 bases are shared with TRBD1. With 5 bases clipped from V and 8 bases from J, the junction kept 12 bases outside the gene matches. The germline V gene has CDR1 SEHNR and CDR2 FQNEAQ (reference sequence). The CDR3 totals 16 residues. CDR3 sequence: CASSLPTGGVAGELFF. The DNA of the CDR3 is TGTGCCAGCAGCCTACCTACAGGGGGCGTTGCGGGGGAGCTGTTTTTT.

The chain recombines TRBV28 with TRBJ1-5, with D hard to call. Trimming shortened V by 3 bases and J by 1 base, and 16 bases separated the two germline ends. The germline V gene has CDR1 MDHEN and CDR2 SYDVKM. The CDR3 has 17 amino acids. CDR3 sequence reads: CASSLWTFTGSNQPQHF. CDR3 DNA sequence: TGTGCCAGCAGTTTGTGGACCTTCACTGGGAGCAATCAGCCCCAGCATTTT.

The chain has TRBV5-5 and TRBJ2-5, with 9 bases identical to TRBD2. V lost 0 bases, J lost 4 bases, and 10 bases stayed unmatched. Germline CDR1 reads SGHKS; CDR2 reads YYEKEE (reference sequence). The CDR3 covers 17 residues. The chain's CDR3 is CASSLESWLAGTETQYF. The CDR3 DNA reads as TGTGCCAGCAGCTTGGAATCTTGGCTAGCGGGAACAGAGACCCAGTACTTC.

The V gene is TRBV27, the J gene TRBJ2-7; 7 nucleotides align to TRBD1. Germline lookup yields CDR1 MNHEY and CDR2 SMNVEV (reference sequence). The J segment lost 0 bases and the V segment lost 7 bases, leaving 9 bases of the junction unmatched. CDR3 length: 15 residues. The CDR3 protein is CASKYKWDSSYEQYF. The CDR3 DNA is TGTGCCAGCAAGTATAAGTGGGACAGCTCCTACGAGCAGTACTTC.

The CDR3 is CASSEGTGYGYTF. CDR3 in DNA: TGTGCCAGCAGTGAAGGGACAGGGTATGGCTACACCTTC. The gene calls are TRBV2 and TRBJ1-2; 8 bases are shared with TRBD1. This CDR3 comprises 13 residues. Trimming at V came to 1 base and at J to 5 bases, leaving 0 bases not matched to a gene. Germline CDR1 SNHLY, CDR2 FYNNEI. The full variable domain, with the rest looked up from reference TRBV2 and TRBJ1-2, is EPEVTQTPSHQVTQMGQEVILRCVPISNHLYFYWYRQILGQKVEFLVSFYNNEISEKSEIFDDQFSVERPDGSNFTLKIRSTKLEDSAMYFCASSEGTGYGYTFGSGTRLTVV.

The gene calls are TRBV11-2 and TRBJ2-7, with no clear D. V lost 0 bases, J lost 0 bases, and 12 bases lay in between. This CDR3 region has 16 residues. From germline, CDR1 is SGHAT and CDR2 FQNNGV. CDR3 loop: CASSLDTWQDSYEQYF. CDR3 nucleotides: TGTGCCAGCAGCTTAGATACGTGGCAGGACTCCTACGAGCAGTACTTC.

V usage is TRBV27 and J usage is TRBJ2-1; D remains ambiguous. The CDR3 has 16 residues. Germline values: CDR1 MNHEY, CDR2 SMNVEV (reference sequence). Trimming left V 2 bases short and J 0 bases short, with 11 bases between. CDR3 region: CASSLGDVSSYNEQFF. As DNA, the CDR3 is TGTGCCAGCAGTTTAGGAGACGTCTCCTCCTACAATGAGCAGTTCTTC.

The genes are TRBV7-6 and TRBJ2-2; D possibly corresponds to TRBD1 (6 bases). Germline V gene lookup returns CDR1 SGHVS and CDR2 FNYEAQ. This CDR3 has 16 amino acids. V was clipped by 1 base and J by 6 bases, with 15 bases between them. CDR3 DNA sequence: TGTGCCAGCAGCTTAGTAAACAGGGAAGGCGCCGGGGAGCTGTTTTTT. Residues: CASSLVNREGAGELFF.

The chain uses TRBV21-1 and TRBJ2-7; the table's TRBD1 call for D was not verified on the DNA. TRBV21-1 is classified as a pseudogene. This CDR3 contains 14 residues. The CDR3 bases are TGTGCCAGCAGCAGCGACAGGGGTGCCTACGAGCAGTACTTC. It translates to CASSSDRGAYEQYF.

The chain links TRBV9 to TRBJ2-5; 9 bases fit TRBD1. The CDR3 runs to 16 residues. V shed 0 bases, J shed 4 bases, and the junction held 7 bases outside the gene matches. Per the germline V gene, CDR1 is SGDLS and CDR2 is YYNGEE. The CDR3 nucleotides read TGTGCCAGCAGCGTAGAGGGGACAGGGTACGGAGAGACCCAGTACTTC. Its translation is CASSVEGTGYGETQYF.

The rearrangement joins TRBV5-1 to TRBJ2-7; perhaps TRBD2 as D (6 bases). Trimming pared 4 bases from V and 4 bases from J, leaving 21 bases between. Per the germline V gene, CDR1 is SGHRS and CDR2 is YFSETQ. This CDR3 has 16 residues. CDR3: CASSTLPGETNYEQYF. DNA of the CDR3: TGCGCCAGCAGCACGTTACCGGGAGAGACTAATTACGAGCAGTACTTC. Full variable domain (missing parts from reference TRBV5-1 and TRBJ2-7): KAGVTQTPRYLIKTRGQQVTLSCSPISGHRSVSWYQQTPGQGLQFLFEYFSETQRNKGNFPGRFSGRQFSNSRSEMNVSTLELGDSALYLCASSTLPGETNYEQYFGPGTRLTVT.

The genes are TRBV7-9 and TRBJ2-1; 8 nucleotides align to TRBD2. Germline-derived CDR1 and CDR2 are SEHNR and FQNEAQ (reference sequence). The J segment lost 4 bases and the V segment lost 5 bases, leaving 10 bases of the junction unmatched. The CDR3 runs 16 residues. CDR3: CASSPSYREGYNEQFF. The CDR3 DNA is TGTGCCAGCAGCCCCTCGTACCGGGAGGGGTACAATGAGCAGTTCTTC.

In nucleotides, the CDR3 is TGTGCCAGCAGTCTACAGACAGGGCCCGTCTACGAGCAGTACTTC. This codes for CASSLQTGPVYEQYF. The chain combines TRBV27 with TRBJ2-7; 7 bases agree with TRBD1. Germline V gives CDR1 MNHEY, CDR2 SMNVEV (reference sequence). V gave up 5 bases and J gave up 3 bases; unmatched junction bases: 10. The CDR3 has 15 residues.

This sequence joins TRBV14 and TRBJ1-1; 8 bases are a match to TRBD1. Germline values: CDR1 SGHDN, CDR2 FVKESK. V lost 3 bases, J lost 5 bases, and 5 bases stayed unmatched. This CDR3 region has 14 residues. CDR3 sequence (DNA): TGTGCCAGCAGCCACCGGACAGGGTTAACTGAAGCTTTCTTT. Translation: CASSHRTGLTEAFF.

A note on this clone: One end of the junction is discordant with germline, which a read error may explain. This chain uses TRBV27 with TRBJ2-7; 12 nucleotides match TRBD1. CDR1 is MNHEY and CDR2 is SMNVEV in the germline V gene (reference sequence). The CDR3 length is 12 residues. In nucleotides, the CDR3 is TGTGCCAGCAGTTTAGGGACAGGGGGCGCACCTTTC. Translating it yields CASSLGTGGAPF.

The V call is TRBV6-6, the J call TRBJ2-7; D perhaps matches TRBD1 (5 bases). The V end was cut by 2 bases, the J end by 0 bases, with 8 bases between. CDR1 and CDR2 (germline): MNHNY, SVGAGI (reference sequence). The CDR3 extends over 14 amino acids. This CDR3 is CASSYGDSSYEQYF. As DNA, the CDR3 is TGTGCCAGCAGTTACGGAGACAGCTCCTACGAGCAGTACTTC.

The chain is built from TRBV7-3 and TRBJ2-7, with a weak D call TRBD2 (5 bases). Trimming took 2 bases from V and 3 from J, leaving 11 bases between them. This CDR3 region has 14 residues. Germline V gives CDR1 SGHTA, CDR2 FQGTGA. CDR3 coding DNA: TGTGCCAGCAGCTTAGAGGGTAGGGACTACGAGCAGTACTTC. It is translated as CASSLEGRDYEQYF.